These 20 T cell receptor beta chains share one sample of origin, sequenced in a study of a mutant IDH1 vaccine in newly diagnosed glioma (dated by TCRdb to the early 2020s). Receptor amplification or capture employed the immunoSEQ multiplex PCR assay. Imported from immuneACCESS, the table was reduced by TCRdb to in-frame sequences with V and J called. These copies leave out some clones; in studies compared against another copy, an unresolved V gene accounts for under half, and the cause of the remainder is not known. This sample holds about 38,000 clones; around four fifths were observed only once. Clones ranked in the top ten supply less than 9.5% of the sample. The time point label of this sample denotes: baseline, week 1 (first vaccination visit). The treatment or condition label on this specimen signifies: pre-vaccination baseline after standard-of-care therapy. Sequencing was performed on PBMCs, taken from a glioma patient treated with radiotherapy, temozolomide or both. These receptors were collected from a man aged 40-49 years with glioma. Some clones in this sample may be carry-over from other donors' samples.

The J gene is TRBJ1-2, the V gene TRBV6-1; a weak D match, TRBD1 (5 bases). Trimming stripped 3 bases from V and 4 bases from J, with 9 bases between. The CDR3 is made up of 13 amino acids. Germline values: CDR1 MNHNS, CDR2 SASEGT. The CDR3 spells CASSDRGIYGYTF. CDR3 sequence (DNA): TGTGCCAGCAGTGATCGGGGGATCTATGGCTACACCTTC.

The chain combines TRBV2 with TRBJ1-5; no definite D call. V lost 6 bases and J lost 7, with 13 bases in between. Germline V gene sequence: CDR1 SNHLY, CDR2 FYNNEI. The CDR3 totals 13 residues. The CDR3: CASSGENGQPQHF. In DNA form, the CDR3 reads TGTGCCAGCAGCGGGGAGAACGGGCAGCCCCAGCATTTT.

This chain joins TRBV10-2 and TRBJ2-3; D is unclear. This CDR3 has 13 residues. The germline gives CDR1 WSHSY, CDR2 SAAADI. Trimming pared 3 bases from V and 3 bases from J, leaving 7 bases between. The CDR3 protein is CASSEGATDTQYF. Written as DNA, the CDR3 is TGCGCCAGCAGTGAAGGAGCTACAGATACGCAGTATTTT.

V usage is TRBV15 and J usage is TRBJ1-3; D gene ambiguous. Trimming took 3 bases from V and 0 from J, leaving 18 bases between them. This CDR3 comprises 18 residues. Germline V gene sequence: CDR1 LNHNV, CDR2 YYDKDF (reference sequence). Written as DNA, the CDR3 is TGTGCCACCAGCAGTCTGGAGACCGCTTTATTCTCTGGAAACACCATATATTTT. Protein: CATSSLETALFSGNTIYF. Filled out from reference TRBV15 and TRBJ1-3, the complete variable domain reads DAMVIQNPRYQVTQFGKPVTLSCSQTLNHNVMYWYQQKSSQAPKLLFHYYDKDFNNEADTPDNFQSRRPNTSFCFLDIRSPGLGDTAMYLCATSSLETALFSGNTIYFGEGSWLTVV.

This clone turned up a few times. DNA for the CDR3: TGTGCCAGCAGTTTTGGAAACACCATATATTTT. Protein product: CASSFGNTIYF. The V and J genes are TRBV6-6 and TRBJ1-3; D is undetermined. With 4 bases removed from V and 3 bases from J, the gap between germline ends came to 1 base. The germline V gene has CDR1 MNHNY and CDR2 SVGAGI (reference sequence). The length of the CDR3 is 11 residues.

This chain connects TRBV2 to TRBJ1-4, with 7 positions matching TRBD1. This CDR3 comprises 14 residues. The trim removed 5 bases at V and 7 bases at J, leaving 7 bases unmatched. From germline, CDR1 is SNHLY and CDR2 FYNNEI. CDR3 DNA: TGTGCCAGCAGTAATACAGGGGAAGGTGAAAAACTGTTTTTT. Translating gives CASSNTGEGEKLFF.

The sample holds one count of this clone. The chain recombines TRBV19 with TRBJ2-7; D may be TRBD1 (6 bases). V was trimmed by 3 bases and J by 3 bases, leaving 12 bases between them. The CDR3 length is 14 residues. Germline V gene data show CDR1 as LNHDA and CDR2 as SQIVND (reference sequence). The CDR3 sequence: CASSITRTDYEQYF. CDR3 DNA sequence: TGTGCCAGTAGTATCACCCGGACAGACTACGAGCAGTACTTC.

In its sample, this clone was seen once. The chain combines TRBV7-9 with TRBJ2-1; 10 bases map to TRBD2. The trim removed 1 base at V and 7 bases at J, leaving 7 bases unmatched. CDR1 and CDR2 (germline): SEHNR, FQNEAQ (reference sequence). The CDR3 consists of 16 residues. The CDR3 DNA reads TGTGCCAGCAGCTTAGAGAGCGGGGGGGCTACGAATGAGCAGTTCTTC. It codes for CASSLESGGATNEQFF. Complete variable domain (other parts from reference TRBV7-9 and TRBJ2-1): DTGVSQNPRHKITKRGQNVTFRCDPISEHNRLYWYRQTLGQGPEFLTYFQNEAQLEKSRLLSDRFSAERPKGSFSTLEIQRTEQGDSAMYLCASSLESGGATNEQFFGPGTRLTVL.

The J gene is TRBJ2-5, the V gene TRBV5-6; D is ambiguous. There are 15 residues in the CDR3. Germline CDR1 is SGHDT and CDR2 is YYEEEE. The germline V and J ends were trimmed by 4 bases and 2 bases, with 15 bases remaining between them. Written as DNA, the CDR3 is TGTGCCAGCAGCCTGCCGTTGGTGGGACAAGAGACCCAGTACTTC. This codes for CASSLPLVGQETQYF.

This clone was recorded once. The chain recombines TRBV7-8 with TRBJ2-2; D is uncertain. Trimming pared 3 bases from V and 5 bases from J, leaving 10 bases between. Germline CDR1 reads SGHVS; CDR2 reads FQNEAQ. This CDR3 spans 14 amino acids. CDR3 coding DNA: TGTGCCAGCAGCTTCAACACCTTTACCGGGGAGCTGTTTTTT. It yields the protein CASSFNTFTGELFF.

The V gene is TRBV28, the J gene TRBJ2-7, with 7 bases lining up with TRBD1. The CDR3 length is 14 residues. Germline CDR1 and CDR2: MDHEN and SYDVKM. V lost 6 bases, J lost 6 bases, and 11 bases stayed unmatched. The DNA for the CDR3 is TGTGCCAGCAGCTACCGGGACAGATTTTTCGAGCAGTACTTC. This encodes CASSYRDRFFEQYF. Based on the CDR3 plus reference TRBV28 and TRBJ2-7, the full variable domain is DVKVTQSSRYLVKRTGEKVFLECVQDMDHENMFWYRQDPGLGLRLIYFSYDVKMKEKGDIPEGYSVSREKKERFSLILESASTNQTSMYLCASSYRDRFFEQYFGPGTRLTVT.

DNA of the CDR3: TGTGCCAGCAGCTTAGTTGGGTACCATTCACCCCTCCACTTT. Translating gives CASSLVGYHSPLHF. The rearrangement joins TRBV5-6 to TRBJ1-6; D is undetermined. Germline lookup yields CDR1 SGHDT and CDR2 YYEEEE. CDR3 length equals 14 residues. V was pared by 2 bases and J by 8 bases, with 11 bases between.

This chain connects TRBV4-2 to TRBJ1-5; 7 nucleotides line up with TRBD1. The V segment lost 2 bases and the J segment 1 base; nucleotides outside the gene matches: 8. From germline, CDR1 is LGHNA and CDR2 YNFKEQ. The CDR3 is 17 residues long. The CDR3 nucleotides are TGTGCCAGCAGCCAACTTTCCGGGACAGAGAGCAATCAGCCCCAGCATTTT. This sequence encodes CASSQLSGTESNQPQHF.

The chain is built from TRBV30 and TRBJ1-1, with D possibly matching TRBD1 (5 bases). Trimming pared 1 base from V and 0 bases from J, leaving 6 bases between. The germline V gene encodes CDR1 GTSNPN and CDR2 SVGIG (reference sequence). The CDR3 consists of 13 residues. The CDR3: CAWSAGLNTEAFF. CDR3 DNA sequence: TGTGCCTGGAGTGCAGGGTTGAACACTGAAGCTTTCTTT. Drawing the rest from reference TRBV30 and TRBJ1-1, the complete variable domain is SQTIHQWPATLVQPVGSPLSLECTVEGTSNPNLYWYRQAAGRGLQLLFYSVGIGQISSEVPQNLSASRPQDRQFILSSKKLLLSDSGFYLCAWSAGLNTEAFFGQGTRLTVV.

The rearrangement links TRBV5-4 to TRBJ2-5; TRBD2 aligns across 8 bases. This CDR3 is built from 14 residues. Germline CDR1 and CDR2: SGHNT and YYREEE (reference sequence). Trimming cost V 2 bases and J 2 bases; bases outside gene matches: 2. Here the CDR3 reads CASSFERGQETQYF. The CDR3 DNA sequence: TGTGCCAGCAGCTTTGAGCGGGGGCAAGAGACCCAGTACTTC. Looking up the rest from reference TRBV5-4 and TRBJ2-5 gives the full variable domain: ETGVTQSPTHLIKTRGQQVTLRCSSQSGHNTVSWYQQALGQGPQFIFQYYREEENGRGNFPPRFSGLQFPNYSSELNVNALELDDSALYLCASSFERGQETQYFGPGTRLLVL.

This clone was seen only a few times. The chain uses TRBV6-5 and TRBJ1-2; D is unresolved. The CDR3 runs to 12 residues. The V gene's germline CDR1 is MNHEY and CDR2 SVGAGI. Trimming left V 6 bases short and J 2 bases short, with 7 bases between. The CDR3 reads CASRTRNYGYTF. For the CDR3, the DNA is TGTGCCAGCAGAACAAGAAACTATGGCTACACCTTC.

This chain connects TRBV30 to TRBJ2-1; 12 bases align to TRBD2. The V and J ends lost 1 base and 9 bases, in that order; junction bases with no gene match: 10. CDR3 length equals 16 residues. The germline gives CDR1 GTSNPN, CDR2 SVGIG (reference sequence). DNA of the CDR3: TGTGCCTGGAGTGGCCTAGCGGGGGGGGCCTCGGGTGAGCAGTTCTTC. Translation: CAWSGLAGGASGEQFF. The full variable domain, completed using reference TRBV30 and TRBJ2-1, is SQTIHQWPATLVQPVGSPLSLECTVEGTSNPNLYWYRQAAGRGLQLLFYSVGIGQISSEVPQNLSASRPQDRQFILSSKKLLLSDSGFYLCAWSGLAGGASGEQFFGPGTRLTVL.

The J gene is TRBJ1-4, the V gene TRBV5-1; no clear D gene. V was clipped by 3 bases and J by 6 bases, with 12 bases between them. CDR1 and CDR2 from the germline V gene are SGHRS and YFSETQ. This CDR3 is built from 14 residues. CDR3 bases: TGCGCCAGCAGCTCAGCAGCCGGGTATGAAAAACTGTTTTTT. It yields the protein CASSSAAGYEKLFF.

V and J are TRBV7-9 and TRBJ2-6; no clear D. The V end lost 5 bases, the J end lost 0 bases, and 11 bases lay between the germline ends. The CDR3 runs 16 residues. Per the germline V gene, CDR1 is SEHNR and CDR2 is FQNEAQ (reference sequence). The CDR3 region is CASSPDGNSGANVLTF. DNA of the CDR3: TGTGCCAGCAGCCCAGACGGAAACTCTGGGGCCAACGTCCTGACTTTC. The variable domain in full, with the rest retrieved from reference TRBV7-9 and TRBJ2-6, is DTGVSQNPRHKITKRGQNVTFRCDPISEHNRLYWYRQTLGQGPEFLTYFQNEAQLEKSRLLSDRFSAERPKGSFSTLEIQRTEQGDSAMYLCASSPDGNSGANVLTFGAGSRLTVL.

J is TRBJ2-3 and V is TRBV6-1; TRBD2 aligns across 8 bases. Germline CDR1 and CDR2: MNHNS and SASEGT. The J segment lost 5 bases and the V segment lost 0 bases, leaving 10 bases of the junction unmatched. The CDR3 has 17 amino acids. CDR3 DNA sequence: TGTGCCAGCAGTGAAGCAGGGGCGGGGGGCCGGGGAGATACGCAGTATTTT. It encodes CASSEAGAGGRGDTQYF.